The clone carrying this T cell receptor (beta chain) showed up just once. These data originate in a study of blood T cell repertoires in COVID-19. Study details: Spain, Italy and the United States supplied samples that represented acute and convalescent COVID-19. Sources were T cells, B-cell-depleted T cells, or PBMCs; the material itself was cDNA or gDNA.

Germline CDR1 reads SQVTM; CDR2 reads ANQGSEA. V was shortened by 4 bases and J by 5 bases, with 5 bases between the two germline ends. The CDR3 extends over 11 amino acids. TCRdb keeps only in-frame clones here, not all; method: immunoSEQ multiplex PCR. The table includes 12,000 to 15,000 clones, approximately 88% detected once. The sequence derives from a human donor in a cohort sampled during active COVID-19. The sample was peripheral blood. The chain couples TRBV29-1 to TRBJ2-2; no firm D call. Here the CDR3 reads CSVAETGELFF. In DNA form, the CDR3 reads TGCAGCGTTGCTGAGACCGGGGAGCTGTTTTTT.